Listed here is a single T cell receptor (beta chain). Only in-frame clones appear in the TCRdb table, and some are missing; sequencing was by immunoSEQ multiplex PCR. The sample lists some 210,000 clones; about 89% were seen once. The source of the sample is a study of control samples from healthy donors and cancer patients. Trimming removed 3 bases at V and 5 bases at J, with 15 bases between. The V gene's germline CDR1 is LNHDA and CDR2 SQIVND (reference sequence). The CDR3 runs to 15 residues. The sample comprised blood. The source is a man aged 30 to 39 in good health. The chain employs TRBV19 and TRBJ2-3, with D perhaps assigned TRBD1 or TRBD2 (7 bases each). The DNA for the CDR3 is TGTGCCAGTAGTATTGGTGCAGGGGGGGTAGATACGCAGTATTTT. Its translation is CASSIGAGGVDTQYF.